This TCR beta chain stems from a study of blood T cell repertoires in COVID-19. Study as a whole: Donors in the United States, Italy and Spain gave samples during acute or convalescent COVID-19. PBMCs, B-cell-depleted T cells, or T cells provided the cDNA or gDNA that made up the material.

CDR3 length: 13 amino acids. The ends lost 2 bases at V and 8 bases at J; junction bases unmatched: 6. CDR1 and CDR2 (germline): SGHRS, YFSETQ. Data came from immunoSEQ multiplex PCR; TCRdb stores just in-frame clones and leaves some out. Of approximately 160,000 clones listed, about 81% were seen once; the top ten hold about 11%. This clone was picked up a small number of times. The source of this sequence is a human donor in a cohort sampled during active COVID-19. The source material was peripheral blood. V and J are TRBV5-1 and TRBJ1-2, with 7 bases aligning to TRBD1. Here the CDR3 reads CASSLRQGEGYTF. The CDR3 DNA reads TGCGCCAGCAGCTTAAGACAGGGAGAAGGCTACACCTTC. Based on the CDR3 plus reference TRBV5-1 and TRBJ1-2, the full variable domain is KAGVTQTPRYLIKTRGQQVTLSCSPISGHRSVSWYQQTPGQGLQFLFEYFSETQRNKGNFPGRFSGRQFSNSRSEMNVSTLELGDSALYLCASSLRQGEGYTFGSGTRLTVV.